The 10 T cell receptor beta chains in this list originate from one sample, sequenced in a study of T cell changes during pregnancy in multiple sclerosis. Generated by immunoSEQ multiplex PCR, the TCRdb table keeps only in-frame clones and is missing some. The sample carries 35,000 to 55,000 clones, roughly nine tenths recorded once. Sequenced material: peripheral blood, taken in the second trimester of pregnancy. The receptors derive from a female donor in good health, enrolled as a control in a pregnancy study.

V is TRBV2 and J is TRBJ2-6; D is unclear. V lost 3 bases to trimming and J lost 4 bases, with 10 bases between them. The CDR3 has 15 residues. The germline gives CDR1 SNHLY, CDR2 FYNNEI. CDR3 DNA: TGTGCCAGCAGTGACTGGGCGTCCGGGGCCAACGTCCTGACTTTC. As protein: CASSDWASGANVLTF.

This clone has just a few counts. The chain carries TRBV30 and TRBJ1-1; perhaps TRBD1 as D (5 bases). V lost 3 bases to trimming and J lost 4 bases, with 12 bases between them. Germline CDR1 reads GTSNPN; CDR2 reads SVGIG (reference sequence). This CDR3 is 13 amino acids long. The CDR3 region has the DNA TGTGCCTGGAGCCCCGCAGGGCCCACTGAAGCTTTCTTT. Translating gives CAWSPAGPTEAFF.

The rearrangement joins TRBV10-3 to TRBJ2-5; 16 nucleotides align to TRBD2. J lost 3 bases, V lost 8 bases, and 3 bases had no gene match. The CDR3 sequence is 15 residues long. Germline V CDR1 and CDR2: ENHRY, SYGVKD. CDR3 protein: CAIGGTSGGEETQYF. Written as DNA, the CDR3 is TGTGCCATCGGCGGGACTAGCGGGGGGGAAGAGACCCAGTACTTC.

This rearrangement joins TRBV5-6 to TRBJ1-2; 8 nucleotides match TRBD1. Germline values: CDR1 SGHDT, CDR2 YYEEEE. CDR3 length: 13 residues. The V gene end was trimmed by 4 bases and the J gene end by 9 bases; junction bases not matched to a gene: 8. The CDR3 nucleotides read TGTGCCAGCAGCATCGGGACAGGAGGGCGCTACACCTTC. Amino acids: CASSIGTGGRYTF.

The gene calls are TRBV7-9 and TRBJ1-4; the D is unclear. Trimming left V 7 bases short and J 0 bases short, with 12 bases between. This CDR3 spans 15 amino acids. Germline V gene lookup returns CDR1 SEHNR and CDR2 FQNEAQ (reference sequence). CDR3 bases: TGTGCCAGCATCCCTTCAGGCGCAACTAATGAAAAACTGTTTTTT. As protein: CASIPSGATNEKLFF.

The V and J genes are TRBV5-4 and TRBJ1-1; 9 nucleotides agree with TRBD1. Losses at the gene ends were 0 bases for V and 3 bases for J; bases not matched to a gene: 0. The CDR3 runs to 14 residues. Germline V gives CDR1 SGHNT, CDR2 YYREEE (reference sequence). The CDR3 is CASSLGDRDTEAFF. For the CDR3, the DNA is TGTGCCAGCAGCTTGGGGGACAGGGACACTGAAGCTTTCTTT.

The chain uses TRBV6-1 and TRBJ2-5; 12 positions agree with TRBD2. This CDR3 contains 17 residues. The trim removed 2 bases at V and 3 bases at J, leaving 7 bases unmatched. The V gene's germline CDR1 is MNHNS and CDR2 SASEGT. CDR3 loop: CASSEPLAGGPKETQYF. Here the CDR3 DNA reads TGTGCCAGCAGTGAACCCCTAGCGGGGGGGCCAAAAGAGACCCAGTACTTC.

The chain joins TRBV18 to TRBJ1-4; 10 bases are a match to TRBD1. V shed 5 bases, J shed 2 bases, and the junction held 5 bases outside the gene matches. The CDR3 sequence is 16 residues long. CDR1 and CDR2 (germline): KGHSH, LQKENI. Here the CDR3 DNA reads TGTGCCAGCTCATTGACAGGGGGCCCGACTAATGAAAAACTGTTTTTT. It yields the protein CASSLTGGPTNEKLFF. Full variable domain (remainder filled in from reference TRBV18 and TRBJ1-4): NAGVMQNPRHLVRRRGQEARLRCSPMKGHSHVYWYRQLPEEGLKFMVYLQKENIIDESGMPKERFSAEFPKEGPSILRIQQVVRGDSAAYFCASSLTGGPTNEKLFFGSGTQLSVL.

The rearrangement joins TRBV6-4 to TRBJ2-1; 8 bases are shared with TRBD2. The V gene's germline CDR1 is MRHNA and CDR2 SNTAGT. Trimming at V came to 6 bases and at J to 5 bases, leaving 6 bases not matched to a gene. CDR3 length: 14 amino acids. As DNA, the CDR3 is TGTGCCAGCAGGGGCGGACTAGCCAACAATGAGCAGTTCTTC. Amino acid sequence: CASRGGLANNEQFF.

The gene calls are TRBV19 and TRBJ2-2; 12 positions match TRBD2. V was clipped by 5 bases and J by 7 bases; unmatched bases: 8. Germline V lookup: CDR1 LNHDA, CDR2 SQIVND (reference sequence). There are 16 residues in the CDR3. Here the CDR3 DNA reads TGTGCCAGTAGTCCTCTAGCGGGGGGGCCTATCGGGGAGCTGTTTTTT. It specifies CASSPLAGGPIGELFF.